These T cell receptor beta chains were read from a single sample in a study of T-cell memory formation after mild COVID-19. TCRdb reanalysed the 5' RACE reads using MiXCR and keeps one entry per CDR3 protein. The sample carries 350,000 or so distinct CDR3 sequences, 21% recorded once. The sequencing input was PBMCs or a T cell subset sorted from them (not recorded which). The receptors stem from an adult woman who had mild COVID-19 (a few samples of this study predate the infection). Cell type and time point are not known. Both conserved end residues are part of each CDR3. The order of the fields is CDR3 protein, CDR3 DNA, D gene, V gene, clone size, J gene. The D gene is left open where the match is weak. Clone size is not always given. Where it is, it says once, few, many or a class for expanded clones.

CASRRTSGALGNEQFF	TGTGCCAGCAGACGCACTAGCGGGGCCCTCGGCAATGAGCAGTTCTTC	TRBD2	TRBV12-3/TRBV12-4	few	TRBJ2-1
CASSPWTSGGVQEDTQYF	TGTGCCAGCAGCCCCTGGACTAGCGGGGGCGTGCAGGAAGATACGCAGTATTTT	TRBD2	TRBV13	NA	TRBJ2-3
CSVGQGQGPTEAFF	TGCAGCGTTGGCCAGGGACAGGGGCCCACTGAAGCTTTCTTT	TRBD1	TRBV29-1	many	TRBJ1-1
CASSLLGGPIDTQYF	TGTGCCAGCAGCTTATTGGGGGGGCCGATAGATACGCAGTATTTT	NA	TRBV7-3	few	TRBJ2-3
CASSLTGRVATGYNEQFF	TGTGCCAGCAGCTTAACAGGGAGAGTTGCTACAGGATACAATGAGCAGTTCTTC	NA	TRBV7-9	NA	TRBJ2-1
CASSEAGTRFTGELFF	TGTGCCAGCAGCGAAGCCGGGACCCGCTTCACCGGGGAGCTGTTTTTT	NA	TRBV7-9	NA	TRBJ2-2
CASRSPGQGKGEQFF	TGTGCCAGCAGGTCACCGGGACAGGGGAAGGGTGAGCAGTTCTTC	TRBD1	TRBV7-6	NA	TRBJ2-1
CSATIRDIQYF	TGCAGTGCTACCATTCGGGACATTCAGTACTTC	NA	TRBV20-1	few	TRBJ2-4
CASSPRDRKGAGYTF	TGTGCCAGCAGCCCACGGGACAGGAAAGGGGCTGGCTACACCTTC	TRBD1	TRBV4-2	few	TRBJ1-2
CASTLSGIFPGELFF	TGTGCCAGCACCCTCAGCGGGATCTTTCCCGGGGAGCTGTTTTTT	TRBD2	TRBV7-9	NA	TRBJ2-2
CASSFVGTGANVLTF	TGTGCCAGCAGTTTCGTGGGGACTGGGGCCAACGTCCTGACTTTC	NA	TRBV12-3/TRBV12-4	few	TRBJ2-6
CASSSVGVHGYTF	TGTGCCAGCAGCTCCGTAGGGGTCCATGGCTACACCTTC	NA	TRBV6-5	NA	TRBJ1-2
CASSRKYEQYF	TGTGCCAGCAGCCGAAAATACGAGCAGTACTTC	NA	TRBV7-9	few	TRBJ2-7
CASAHRPATNEKLFF	TGTGCCAGCGCTCATCGGCCTGCAACTAATGAAAAACTGTTTTTT	NA	TRBV7-1	NA	TRBJ1-4
CASRQGGYEQYF	TGTGCCAGCAGACAGGGCGGCTACGAGCAGTACTTC	NA	TRBV3-1	few	TRBJ2-7
CASSPSEGGFNEKLFF	TGCGCCAGCAGCCCGAGTGAGGGGGGATTTAATGAAAAACTGTTTTTT	NA	TRBV4-1	few	TRBJ1-4
CASSQDAGNNSPLHF	TGCGCCAGCAGCCAAGATGCAGGAAATAATTCACCCCTCCACTTT	NA	TRBV4-3	NA	TRBJ1-6
CASMQQWNTEAFF	TGTGCCAGCATGCAACAGTGGAACACTGAAGCTTTCTTT	NA	TRBV7-2	many	TRBJ1-1
CASSQSPGTGFYGYTF	TGCGCCAGCAGCCAAAGCCCCGGGACAGGGTTCTATGGCTACACCTTC	TRBD1	TRBV4-1	few	TRBJ1-2
CASSPNPSGTDTQYF	TGTGCCAGCAGCCCAAATCCTAGCGGAACAGATACGCAGTATTTT	TRBD2	TRBV7-3	many	TRBJ2-3
CASSRRGEQFF	TGTGCCAGCAGCCGACGAGGAGAGCAGTTCTTC	NA	TRBV7-2	NA	TRBJ2-1
CASSPPRGQETQYF	TGTGCCAGCAGCCCACCCAGGGGCCAAGAGACCCAGTACTTC	NA	TRBV4-2	few	TRBJ2-5
CASSPGGIEAFF	TGTGCCAGCAGCCCAGGGGGCATTGAAGCTTTCTTT	TRBD1	TRBV7-9	few	TRBJ1-1
CASSVGLATAYEQYF	TGTGCCAGCAGCGTAGGGCTAGCTACGGCCTACGAGCAGTACTTC	NA	TRBV9	NA	TRBJ2-7
CASSEDGVSYNEQFF	TGTGCCAGCAGTGAGGACGGGGTGTCCTACAATGAGCAGTTCTTC	NA	TRBV2	NA	TRBJ2-1
CASSLVGGSTGLYGYTF	TGTGCCAGCAGTTTAGTAGGAGGGTCGACGGGACTCTATGGCTACACCTTC	NA	TRBV12-3/TRBV12-4	few	TRBJ1-2
CASSDDNNEQFF	TGTGCCAGCAGTGACGACAACAATGAGCAGTTCTTC	NA	TRBV6-1	few	TRBJ2-1
CASSSRTSGRDSDTQYF	TGTGCCAGCAGCTCCCGGACTAGCGGGAGGGATTCGGATACGCAGTATTTT	TRBD2	TRBV7-9	NA	TRBJ2-3
CASSNYPTSGTDTQYF	TGTGCCAGCAGTAATTACCCTACTAGCGGTACAGATACGCAGTATTTT	TRBD2	TRBV6-2/TRBV6-3	NA	TRBJ2-3